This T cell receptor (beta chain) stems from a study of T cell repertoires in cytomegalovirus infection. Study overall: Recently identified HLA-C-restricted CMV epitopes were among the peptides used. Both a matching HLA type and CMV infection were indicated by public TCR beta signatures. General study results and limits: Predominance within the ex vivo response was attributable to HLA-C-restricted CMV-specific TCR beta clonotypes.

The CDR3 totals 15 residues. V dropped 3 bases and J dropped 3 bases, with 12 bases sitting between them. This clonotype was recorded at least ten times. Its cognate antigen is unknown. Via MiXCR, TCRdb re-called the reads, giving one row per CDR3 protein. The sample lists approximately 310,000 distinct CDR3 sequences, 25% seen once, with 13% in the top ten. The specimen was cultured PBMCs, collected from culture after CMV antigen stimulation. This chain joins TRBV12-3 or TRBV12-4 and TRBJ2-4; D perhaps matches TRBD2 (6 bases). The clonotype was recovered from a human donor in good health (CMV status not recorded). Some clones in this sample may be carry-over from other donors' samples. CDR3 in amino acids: CASSFLVGGKNIQYF. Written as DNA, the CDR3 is TGTGCCAGCAGTTTCTTGGTCGGGGGCAAAAACATTCAGTACTTC.